Listed here are 5 T cell receptor beta chains from one sample, sequenced in a study of blood T cell repertoires in COVID-19. Only in-frame clones appear in the TCRdb table, and some are missing; sequencing was by immunoSEQ multiplex PCR. Here the sample spans under 450,000 clones, around nine tenths being singletons. The sample comprised peripheral blood. These receptors came from a woman aged 55-69 years with COVID-19, enrolled during active disease.

Concerning this clone: Distinct nucleotide sequences in the sample also encode this CDR3. The V and J genes are TRBV5-1 and TRBJ2-3, with TRBD2 as a possible D gene (6 bases). CDR3 size: 15 residues. Germline V CDR1 and CDR2: SGHRS, YFSETQ. Trimming removed 2 bases at V and 2 bases at J, with 12 bases between. In DNA, the CDR3 is TGCGCCAGCAGCTTAGGAGGAGGGCTCACAGATACGCAGTATTTT. It specifies CASSLGGGLTDTQYF. Full variable domain (outside the CDR3, taken from reference TRBV5-1 and TRBJ2-3): KAGVTQTPRYLIKTRGQQVTLSCSPISGHRSVSWYQQTPGQGLQFLFEYFSETQRNKGNFPGRFSGRQFSNSRSEMNVSTLELGDSALYLCASSLGGGLTDTQYFGPGTRLTVL.

The table lists this clone with a count of one. This CDR3 is CASSLYPGVGETQYF. For the CDR3, the DNA is TGTGCCAGCAGTTTATACCCAGGGGTAGGGGAGACCCAGTACTTC. V gene TRBV27 combines with J gene TRBJ2-5; D perhaps matches TRBD1 (6 bases). V was shortened by 1 base and J by 5 bases, with 14 bases between the two germline ends. The germline gives CDR1 MNHEY, CDR2 SMNVEV (reference sequence). The CDR3 is 15 residues long.

About this clone itself: A read error may account for a junction end that differs from germline. The chain uses TRBV5-1 and TRBJ1-2, with D perhaps matching TRBD1 (6 bases). Per germline, CDR1 SGHRS and CDR2 YFSETQ. The CDR3 covers 13 residues. The DNA for the CDR3 is TGCGCCAGCAGCCCCCAAGGGGGTAGGTACTCAAACTTC. It is translated as CASSPQGGRYSNF.

This clone was observed a single time. J is TRBJ2-3 and V is TRBV9; no reliable D call. Trimming took off 0 bases at V and 2 bases at J, with 10 bases between the two ends. CDR3 length: 15 residues. The germline gives CDR1 SGDLS, CDR2 YYNGEE. The CDR3 bases are TGTGCCAGCAGCGTAGCGACTTCCCCCACAGATACGCAGTATTTT. Translated: CASSVATSPTDTQYF.

The J gene is TRBJ1-6, the V gene TRBV18; D might be TRBD1 (6 bases). Between the trimmed V and J ends, which lost 3 bases and 7 bases, there was a span of 10 bases. Germline V gene sequence: CDR1 KGHSH, CDR2 LQKENI. This CDR3 has 14 amino acids. The CDR3 reads CASSPGASNSPLHF. The CDR3 DNA is TGTGCCAGCTCACCGGGGGCCTCCAATTCACCCCTCCACTTT.